The entry below gives a single T cell receptor beta chain sequence along with its context. Its specificity is unknown. The record originates from a study of cytomegalovirus exposure and HLA in healthy donors. At the level of the study: Later analysis reported that the 110 or so validation repertoires shared the platform of the roughly 710 first-cohort repertoires.

Whole-study findings and limits: Listed as cytomegalovirus-associated were 164 TCR beta chains.

The method was immunoSEQ multiplex PCR; TCRdb's version includes in-frame clones alone and lacks a portion of them. The table includes about 360,000 clones, roughly 88% detected once. Trimming shortened V by 0 bases and J by 0 bases, and 17 bases separated the two germline ends. CDR1 is LNHNV and CDR2 is YYDKDF in the germline V gene (reference sequence). The length of the CDR3 is 18 residues. The TCR sequence derives from a woman under 30 in good health and CMV-seronegative. This chain links TRBV15 with TRBJ1-1; a weak D match, TRBD1 (5 bases). The source material was PBMCs. CDR3 sequence reads: CATSREGLLEPMNTEAFF. The CDR3 DNA reads TGTGCCACCAGCAGAGAGGGACTTTTAGAACCCATGAACACTGAAGCTTTCTTT.